The clone carrying this T cell receptor (beta chain) was counted ten times or more. Antigen unknown. The source of the sample is a study of T cells after yellow fever vaccination. Broader study findings: Compared with primary, the secondary response was weaker and peaked at day 5, not 15.

The CDR3 runs to 14 residues. Trimming removed 5 bases at V and 1 base at J, with 9 bases between. Germline CDR1 and CDR2: MNHEY and SVGAGI. TCR cDNA was made by 5'RACE template switching, adding a universal primer site and UMIs. Each CDR3 protein is one row after TCRdb ran MiXCR on the 5' RACE reads. The repertoire holds some 100,000 distinct CDR3 sequences, with about 7.2% as singletons. The sequencing here drew on CD4+ T cells sorted from PBMCs, taken roughly seven weeks after the first yellow fever vaccination. The chain is built from TRBV6-5 and TRBJ1-5, with D hard to call. The sequence came from a man between 18 and 35 years old who received the YFV17D yellow fever vaccine. The CDR3 spells CASSTTVSNQPQHF. CDR3 coding DNA: TGTGCCAGCAGTACTACGGTGAGCAATCAGCCCCAGCATTTT.